The rows below give T cell receptor beta chains drawn from one sample of a study of T-cell reconstitution after alpha-beta-depleted transplantation in children. MiXCR was run by TCRdb on the PCR reads, yielding one entry per CDR3 protein. The table has about 340,000 distinct CDR3 sequences, 13% seen once; the top ten hold 3.5% to 4.5%. Sequencing was performed on PBMCs, taken from the stem cell graft. These receptors were collected from a human donor who donated a stem cell graft to a child with Fanconi anemia. Each CDR3 is given with its conserved first and last residue. D genes are given only for firm matches. The size entry is marked missing in some rows and otherwise reads once, few, many or a size class.

CDR3aa: CAISEVHADAEAFF
CDR3nt: TGTGCCATCAGTGAGGTTCATGCGGACGCTGAAGCTTTCTTT
j_gene: TRBJ1-1
abundance: NA
v_gene: TRBV10-3
len: 14
d_gene: NA

CDR3aa: CASSRAPGGTEAFF
CDR3nt: TGTGCCAGCTCAAGAGCCCCAGGGGGCACTGAAGCTTTCTTT
j_gene: TRBJ1-1
abundance: NA
v_gene: TRBV18
len: 14
d_gene: TRBD1

CDR3aa: CASSLGSGLPYNEQFF
CDR3nt: TGCGCCAGCAGCTTAGGGTCTGGACTACCCTACAATGAGCAGTTCTTC
j_gene: TRBJ2-1
abundance: few
v_gene: TRBV5-1
len: 16
d_gene: NA

CDR3aa: CASSPYPGAAPKDTQYF
CDR3nt: TGTGCCAGCTCACCCTATCCCGGGGCTGCCCCCAAGGATACGCAGTATTTT
j_gene: TRBJ2-3
abundance: NA
v_gene: TRBV18
len: 17
d_gene: NA

CDR3aa: CASKGEGAPYNEQFF
CDR3nt: TGTGCCAGCAAAGGGGAGGGGGCCCCCTACAATGAGCAGTTCTTC
j_gene: TRBJ2-1
abundance: few
v_gene: TRBV6-2/TRBV6-3
len: 15
d_gene: NA

CDR3aa: CSAALDQNQPQHF
CDR3nt: TGCAGCGCGGCCCTGGACCAAAATCAGCCCCAGCATTTT
j_gene: TRBJ1-5
abundance: NA
v_gene: TRBV29-1
len: 13
d_gene: NA

CDR3aa: CASSLRQGSYNEQFF
CDR3nt: TGTGCCAGCAGCTTACGCCAGGGATCCTACAATGAGCAGTTCTTC
j_gene: TRBJ2-1
abundance: few
v_gene: TRBV7-2
len: 15
d_gene: NA

CDR3aa: CSVTPGNTGELFF
CDR3nt: TGCAGCGTCACCCCTGGGAACACCGGGGAGCTGTTTTTT
j_gene: TRBJ2-2
abundance: many
v_gene: TRBV29-1
len: 13
d_gene: NA

CDR3aa: CASSARGGRSNQPQHF
CDR3nt: TGTGCCAGTAGTGCCCGGGGGGGACGGAGCAATCAGCCCCAGCATTTT
j_gene: TRBJ1-5
abundance: few
v_gene: TRBV19
len: 16
d_gene: NA

CDR3aa: CASSLWVGMNTEAFF
CDR3nt: TGTGCCAGCAGCTTATGGGTCGGAATGAACACTGAAGCTTTCTTT
j_gene: TRBJ1-1
abundance: many
v_gene: TRBV7-2
len: 15
d_gene: NA

CDR3aa: CASSSRPGLVTHEQYF
CDR3nt: TGTGCCAGCAGCTCCAGGCCGGGACTAGTAACCCACGAGCAGTACTTC
j_gene: TRBJ2-7
abundance: NA
v_gene: TRBV13
len: 16
d_gene: TRBD2

CDR3aa: CASSLGSTGTDTQYF
CDR3nt: TGCGCCAGCAGCTTAGGGTCGACGGGCACAGATACGCAGTATTTT
j_gene: TRBJ2-3
abundance: few
v_gene: TRBV5-1
len: 15
d_gene: NA

CDR3aa: CASSPERVGGGELFF
CDR3nt: TGTGCCAGCAGTCCCGAGAGGGTGGGAGGCGGGGAGCTGTTTTTT
j_gene: TRBJ2-2
abundance: NA
v_gene: TRBV12-3/TRBV12-4
len: 15
d_gene: NA

CDR3aa: CASSLETPRGYTF
CDR3nt: TGCGCCAGCAGCCTGGAAACCCCTAGGGGCTACACCTTC
j_gene: TRBJ1-2
abundance: few
v_gene: TRBV5-1
len: 13
d_gene: NA

CDR3aa: CARTGLDQETQYF
CDR3nt: TGTGCCCGCACGGGACTAGACCAAGAGACCCAGTACTTC
j_gene: TRBJ2-5
abundance: NA
v_gene: TRBV7-4
len: 13
d_gene: TRBD2

CDR3aa: CSVGGGGTGVNEQFF
CDR3nt: TGCAGCGTCGGCGGGGGGGGGACAGGGGTCAATGAGCAGTTCTTC
j_gene: TRBJ2-1
abundance: NA
v_gene: TRBV29-1
len: 15
d_gene: NA

CDR3aa: CSARAQGGGYTF
CDR3nt: TGCAGTGCTAGAGCACAGGGAGGTGGCTACACCTTC
j_gene: TRBJ1-2
abundance: NA
v_gene: TRBV20-1
len: 12
d_gene: NA

CDR3aa: CAISESSSGGYNEQFF
CDR3nt: TGTGCCATCAGTGAGTCCTCTAGCGGGGGTTACAATGAGCAGTTCTTC
j_gene: TRBJ2-1
abundance: few
v_gene: TRBV10-3
len: 16
d_gene: TRBD2

CDR3aa: CSVIRDLNTEAFF
CDR3nt: TGCAGCGTCATAAGGGACCTGAACACTGAAGCTTTCTTT
j_gene: TRBJ1-1
abundance: NA
v_gene: TRBV29-1
len: 13
d_gene: NA

CDR3aa: CSAQGGGGSTDTQYF
CDR3nt: TGCAGTGCCCAAGGGGGGGGAGGAAGCACAGATACGCAGTATTTT
j_gene: TRBJ2-3
abundance: many
v_gene: TRBV20-1
len: 15
d_gene: NA

CDR3aa: CSVSPVGGGNKETQYF
CDR3nt: TGCAGCGTTTCTCCCGTAGGGGGGGGGAATAAAGAGACCCAGTACTTC
j_gene: TRBJ2-5
abundance: NA
v_gene: TRBV29-1
len: 16
d_gene: NA

CDR3aa: CATSRDLTGGVWNSPLHF
CDR3nt: TGTGCCACCAGCAGAGATTTAACAGGGGGCGTTTGGAATTCACCCCTCCACTTT
j_gene: TRBJ1-6
abundance: NA
v_gene: TRBV15
len: 18
d_gene: TRBD1

CDR3aa: CASRGEATNTGELFF
CDR3nt: TGTGCCAGCCGTGGGGAAGCGACGAACACCGGGGAGCTGTTTTTT
j_gene: TRBJ2-2
abundance: few
v_gene: TRBV2
len: 15
d_gene: NA

CDR3aa: CSAFGPTSGANVLTF
CDR3nt: TGCAGTGCTTTTGGACCGACCTCTGGGGCCAACGTCCTGACTTTC
j_gene: TRBJ2-6
abundance: NA
v_gene: TRBV20-1
len: 15
d_gene: NA

CDR3aa: CASSLGTGGTNEQFF
CDR3nt: TGTGCCAGCAGTTTAGGGACAGGGGGTACCAATGAGCAGTTCTTC
j_gene: TRBJ2-1
abundance: NA
v_gene: TRBV12-3/TRBV12-4
len: 15
d_gene: TRBD1

CDR3aa: CASSLPPNTGELFF
CDR3nt: TGCGCCAGCAGCTTGCCCCCGAACACCGGGGAGCTGTTTTTT
j_gene: TRBJ2-2
abundance: many
v_gene: TRBV5-1
len: 14
d_gene: NA

CDR3aa: CASSLIETGIYEQYF
CDR3nt: TGTGCCAGCAGCTTAATTGAAACAGGCATCTACGAGCAGTACTTC
j_gene: TRBJ2-7
abundance: few
v_gene: TRBV7-6
len: 15
d_gene: NA

CDR3aa: CASSRGLAGKNEQFF
CDR3nt: TGTGCCAGCAGCCGCGGACTAGCGGGGAAGAATGAGCAGTTCTTC
j_gene: TRBJ2-1
abundance: many
v_gene: TRBV4-2
len: 15
d_gene: TRBD2

CDR3aa: CASSPQWTNYGYTF
CDR3nt: TGTGCCAGCAGCCCGCAGTGGACTAACTATGGCTACACCTTC
j_gene: TRBJ1-2
abundance: few
v_gene: TRBV7-2
len: 14
d_gene: NA

CDR3aa: CSVEGAGDGYTF
CDR3nt: TGCAGCGTTGAAGGTGCAGGGGATGGCTACACCTTC
j_gene: TRBJ1-2
abundance: few
v_gene: TRBV29-1
len: 12
d_gene: NA

CDR3aa: CSARDLGQGETQYF
CDR3nt: TGCAGTGCTAGAGACCTTGGACAGGGAGAGACCCAGTACTTC
j_gene: TRBJ2-5
abundance: many
v_gene: TRBV20-1
len: 14
d_gene: TRBD1

CDR3aa: CASSPRGGINYGYTF
CDR3nt: TGTGCCAGCAGCCCAAGGGGCGGCATCAACTATGGCTACACCTTC
j_gene: TRBJ1-2
abundance: once
v_gene: TRBV7-9
len: 15
d_gene: NA

CDR3aa: CASSLAGQVYGYTF
CDR3nt: TGCGCCAGCAGCTTGGCAGGGCAGGTTTATGGCTACACCTTC
j_gene: TRBJ1-2
abundance: few
v_gene: TRBV5-1
len: 14
d_gene: NA

CDR3aa: CASNDAGGHNEQFF
CDR3nt: TGTGCCAGCAATGACGCGGGGGGACACAATGAGCAGTTCTTC
j_gene: TRBJ2-1
abundance: few
v_gene: TRBV14
len: 14
d_gene: TRBD2

CDR3aa: CAISEGLAGGQETQYF
CDR3nt: TGTGCCATCAGTGAGGGACTAGCGGGGGGGCAAGAGACCCAGTACTTC
j_gene: TRBJ2-5
abundance: NA
v_gene: TRBV10-3
len: 16
d_gene: TRBD2

CDR3aa: CASSRDRAAKNIQYF
CDR3nt: TGTGCCAGCAGTCGGGACAGGGCAGCCAAAAACATTCAGTACTTC
j_gene: TRBJ2-4
abundance: NA
v_gene: TRBV7-2
len: 15
d_gene: TRBD1

CDR3aa: CASSWEPGINTGELFF
CDR3nt: TGTGCCAGCAGCTGGGAGCCAGGGATAAACACCGGGGAGCTGTTTTTT
j_gene: TRBJ2-2
abundance: few
v_gene: TRBV5-4
len: 16
d_gene: NA

CDR3aa: CASSPTGRYNEQFF
CDR3nt: TGTGCCAGCAGCCCGACTGGACGGTACAATGAGCAGTTCTTC
j_gene: TRBJ2-1
abundance: few
v_gene: TRBV7-7
len: 14
d_gene: NA

CDR3aa: CASSPPEPGVEQYF
CDR3nt: TGTGCCAGCAGCCCCCCCGAACCCGGGGTCGAGCAGTACTTC
j_gene: TRBJ2-7
abundance: NA
v_gene: TRBV9
len: 14
d_gene: NA

CDR3aa: CASSSSKRDGNEKLFF
CDR3nt: TGTGCCAGCAGCTCCTCCAAACGGGACGGGAATGAAAAACTGTTTTTT
j_gene: TRBJ1-4
abundance: many
v_gene: TRBV12-3/TRBV12-4
len: 16
d_gene: NA